Here is one T cell receptor beta chain with its context. Its antigen is unidentified. Germline assignment: CDR1 SGHRS and CDR2 YFSETQ. The CDR3 extends over 14 amino acids. V shed 4 bases and J 5 bases; nucleotides not matched to a gene: 5. The record originates from a study of cytomegalovirus exposure and HLA in healthy donors. PCR involved 60 Vbeta and 13 Jbeta primers. The protocol was immunoSEQ multiplex PCR, while the TCRdb copy is restricted to in-frame clones and leaves out a portion. The table includes about 150,000 clones, roughly 80% detected once. The study, taken as a whole, reports: Reports described diagnosis of cytomegalovirus status by the classifier as highly specific and sensitive. Presence/absence analyses assumed roughly uniform sequencing depth across donors, which may not hold.

This chain joins TRBV5-1 and TRBJ2-2; TRBD1 matches at 7 bases. The sequenced sample consisted of PBMCs. The clonotype was recovered from a male donor in good health and CMV-seronegative. The chain's CDR3 is CASSETGNTGELFF. The CDR3 DNA is TGCGCCAGCAGCGAGACAGGGAATACCGGGGAGCTGTTTTTT.